A selection of T cell receptor beta chains follows, all from one sample in a study of vaccination effects on CD4 cells after COVID-19. Their specific antigens are unknown. Method: immunoSEQ multiplex PCR; TCRdb's copy keeps in-frame clones and lacks some. This repertoire shows some 20,000 clones, approximately 76% found once; its top ten account for less than 9.5%. The specimen was CD4+ T cells from PBMCs cultured with HCoV-229E spike peptides, collected after COVID-19 vaccination. All receptors come from a human donor who received a COVID-19 vaccine. Both conserved end residues are part of each CDR3. Fields, in order: J gene, D gene, clone size, V gene, CDR3 protein, CDR3 DNA. The D gene is left open where the match is weak. Clone size is shown for a subset of rows, as once, few, many or a class of expanded clone.

>TRBJ2-3|NA|NA|TRBV30
CAWSVRRADTQYF
TGTGCCTGGAGTGTCAGGAGAGCAGATACGCAGTATTTT
>TRBJ2-2|NA|NA|TRBV5-1
CASSLDTPNTGELFF
TGCGCCAGCAGCTTGGATACCCCAAACACCGGGGAGCTGTTTTTT
>TRBJ1-1|NA|NA|TRBV2
CASHLTAQTEAFF
TGTGCCAGCCATTTAACAGCACAGACAGAAGCTTTCTTT
>TRBJ2-3|NA|NA|TRBV4-1
CASSQAPGPPDTQYF
TGCGCCAGCAGCCAAGCCCCGGGTCCCCCAGATACGCAGTATTTT
>TRBJ2-7|NA|NA|TRBV20-1
CSASGGSYEQYF
TGCAGTGCTAGTGGGGGCTCCTACGAGCAGTACTTC
>TRBJ1-5|NA|few|TRBV10-1
CASSATAPQPQHF
TGCGCCAGCAGTGCAACGGCTCCTCAGCCCCAGCATTTT
>TRBJ1-4|NA|NA|TRBV2
CAGRVQTSGEKLFF
TGTGCCGGAAGGGTCCAAACTTCGGGGGAAAAACTGTTTTTT
>TRBJ2-3|TRBD2|once|TRBV6-5
CASRSSGLSTDTQYF
TGTGCCAGCAGGAGCTCGGGACTAAGCACAGATACGCAGTATTTT
>TRBJ2-2|NA|NA|TRBV10-3
CAIGRATGELFF
TGTGCCATCGGGCGGGCCACCGGGGAGCTGTTTTTT
>TRBJ2-7|NA|NA|TRBV6-5
CASSYSPMGTSYEQYF
TGTGCCAGCAGTTACTCCCCGATGGGGACCTCCTACGAGCAGTACTTC
>TRBJ2-5|TRBD1|NA|TRBV6-4
CASSRTGQETQYF
TGTGCCAGCAGTCGGACAGGACAAGAGACCCAGTACTTC
>TRBJ2-7|NA|NA|TRBV2
CASKDSPYEQYF
TGTGCCAGCAAAGACAGTCCCTACGAGCAGTACTTC
>TRBJ2-1|NA|NA|TRBV4-2
CASSQASGSNEQFF
TGTGCCAGCAGCCAAGCTTCGGGGTCCAATGAGCAGTTCTTC
>TRBJ1-1|TRBD1|NA|TRBV5-1
CASSLEGQGVGGTEAFF
TGCGCCAGCAGCTTGGAGGGACAGGGAGTAGGTGGCACTGAAGCTTTCTTT
>TRBJ1-1|TRBD1|once|TRBV4-2
CASSRPGTGGAGTEAFF
TGTGCCAGCAGTCGGCCTGGGACAGGGGGCGCGGGTACTGAAGCTTTCTTT
>TRBJ1-2|TRBD1|NA|TRBV6-1
CASSGGTGRVYYGYTF
TGTGCCAGCAGTGGTGGGACAGGGAGAGTTTACTATGGCTACACCTTC
>TRBJ1-4|NA|few|TRBV3-1/TRBV3-2
CASSSGRTNEKLFF
TGTGCCAGCAGCTCAGGGAGAACTAATGAAAAACTGTTTTTT
>TRBJ1-2|NA|NA|TRBV19
CASSITRGGYGYTF
TGTGCCAGTAGTATAACCCGGGGAGGCTATGGCTACACCTTC
>TRBJ1-4|TRBD1|NA|TRBV15
CATSRDRGAEKLFF
TGTGCCACCAGCAGGGACAGGGGAGCTGAAAAACTGTTTTTT
>TRBJ2-7|NA|NA|TRBV7-2
CASSPRASQTYEQYF
TGTGCCAGCAGCCCCCGTGCCTCCCAAACCTACGAGCAGTACTTC
>TRBJ2-1|NA|few|TRBV24-1
CATSDTTSRDEQFF
TGTGCCACCAGTGACACGACTAGTCGCGATGAGCAGTTCTTC
>TRBJ2-7|TRBD1|medium-sized|TRBV6-5
CAGTGTGTYEQYF
TGTGCCGGCACCGGGACAGGAACCTACGAGCAGTACTTC
>TRBJ2-7|TRBD2|NA|TRBV5-6
CASSRAGAGGEQYF
TGTGCCAGCAGCCGCGCGGGGGCGGGGGGCGAGCAGTACTTC
>TRBJ1-4|TRBD1|NA|TRBV5-1
CASSVTGTGGEKLFF
TGCGCCAGCAGCGTGACAGGGACAGGGGGTGAAAAACTGTTTTTT
>TRBJ2-5|NA|NA|TRBV30
CAWSRGVQETQYF
TGTGCCTGGAGTCGAGGGGTCCAGGAGACCCAGTACTTC
>TRBJ1-6|TRBD1|NA|TRBV27
CASRQGGNSPLHF
TGTGCCAGCCGACAGGGTGGAAATTCACCCCTCCACTTT
>TRBJ1-1|TRBD1|NA|TRBV5-1
CASSPRQGEGVMNTEAFF
TGCGCCAGCAGCCCGCGGCAGGGGGAGGGAGTGATGAACACTGAAGCTTTCTTT
>TRBJ2-3|NA|NA|TRBV12-3/TRBV12-4
CASSFRDTQYF
TGTGCCAGCAGTTTTAGGGATACGCAGTATTTT
>TRBJ1-3|NA|NA|TRBV24-1
CATPGGAGNTIYF
TGTGCCACCCCTGGGGGGGCTGGAAACACCATATATTTT
>TRBJ1-2|NA|few|TRBV4-1
CASSQGAGTSYGYTF
TGCGCCAGCAGCCAAGGTGCCGGGACAAGCTATGGCTACACCTTC
>TRBJ2-7|TRBD1|few|TRBV27
CASSPGQRAYEQYF
TGTGCCAGCAGTCCGGGACAGAGAGCCTACGAGCAGTACTTC
>TRBJ1-2|NA|NA|TRBV5-1
CASSLGQDYGYTF
TGCGCCAGCAGCTTAGGTCAGGACTATGGCTACACCTTC
>TRBJ1-2|TRBD1|NA|TRBV3-1/TRBV3-2
CASTAGGTLYGYTF
TGTGCCAGCACCGCAGGGGGGACTTTATATGGCTACACCTTC
>TRBJ2-1|NA|NA|TRBV2
CASKKGGAGLYNEQFF
TGTGCCAGCAAAAAAGGGGGAGCGGGGTTGTACAATGAGCAGTTCTTC
>TRBJ1-1|NA|NA|TRBV10-3
CATRDGNTEAFF
TGTGCCACGCGAGACGGGAACACTGAAGCTTTCTTT
>TRBJ2-7|TRBD2|few|TRBV4-1
CASSQDRGVRGEQYF
TGCGCCAGCAGCCAAGATCGGGGGGTACGGGGCGAGCAGTACTTC
>TRBJ1-6|NA|NA|TRBV3-1/TRBV3-2
CASSQGLGLGSPLHF
TGTGCCAGCAGCCAAGGTTTAGGGCTCGGTTCACCCCTCCACTTT
>TRBJ1-1|NA|few|TRBV7-9
CASSSNRNTEAFF
TGTGCCAGCAGCTCAAACAGGAACACTGAAGCTTTCTTT
>TRBJ2-5|TRBD1|NA|TRBV5-6
CASSSRKQGNRETQYF
TGTGCCAGCAGCTCGAGAAAACAGGGGAATCGGGAGACCCAGTACTTC
>TRBJ1-1|NA|NA|TRBV4-1
CASSQDPLPAGNTEAFF
TGCGCCAGCAGCCAAGATCCCCTACCGGCAGGCAACACTGAAGCTTTCTTT
>TRBJ2-3|TRBD1|NA|TRBV7-9
CASKMTGSTDTQYF
TGTGCCAGCAAAATGACAGGGAGCACAGATACGCAGTATTTT
>TRBJ2-7|NA|NA|TRBV6-2/TRBV6-3
CASSSRGSSYEQYF
TGTGCCAGCAGTTCTCGGGGGAGCTCCTACGAGCAGTACTTC
>TRBJ2-1|NA|NA|TRBV5-1
CASSLVLDGEQFF
TGCGCCAGCAGCTTGGTACTAGACGGTGAGCAGTTCTTC
>TRBJ2-3|NA|NA|TRBV20-1
CSASKGGLVSDTQYF
TGCAGTGCTAGTAAGGGGGGCCTAGTTTCAGATACGCAGTATTTT
>TRBJ2-7|TRBD1|NA|TRBV7-2
CASSSNHSGQGFYEQYF
TGTGCCAGCAGCTCAAACCACTCCGGACAGGGTTTCTACGAGCAGTACTTC
>TRBJ2-5|TRBD2|NA|TRBV2
CASNGAGGRAETQYF
TGTGCCAGCAATGGAGCGGGGGGGCGGGCAGAGACCCAGTACTTC
>TRBJ2-7|NA|NA|TRBV11-2
CASSGGNSYEQYF
TGTGCCAGCAGTGGGGGGAACTCCTACGAGCAGTACTTC
>TRBJ1-2|NA|few|TRBV12-3/TRBV12-4
CASSPRRGYTF
TGTGCCAGCAGCCCAAGGAGGGGCTACACCTTC
>TRBJ2-6|TRBD2|NA|TRBV7-8
CASSPLAGVSSGANVLTF
TGTGCCAGCAGCCCCCTTGCGGGGGTCTCCTCTGGGGCCAACGTCCTGACTTTC
>TRBJ2-1|NA|NA|TRBV15
CATSRDILEFSEQFF
TGTGCCACCAGCAGAGATATTTTAGAGTTTAGCGAGCAGTTCTTC
>TRBJ2-1|TRBD2|NA|TRBV30
CAWSLGLAGGPRQFF
TGTGCCTGGAGTTTGGGACTAGCGGGGGGGCCGAGGCAGTTCTTC
>TRBJ1-2|TRBD1|once|TRBV4-1
CASSTRRQGASYGYTF
TGCGCCAGCAGCACCCGAAGACAGGGGGCCTCCTATGGCTACACCTTC
>TRBJ1-1|NA|NA|TRBV6-5
CASNPRLMNTEAFF
TGTGCCAGCAATCCCAGACTTATGAACACTGAAGCTTTCTTT
>TRBJ2-7|NA|NA|TRBV6-5
CASIQGGRYEQYF
TGTGCCAGCATACAGGGTGGAAGATACGAGCAGTACTTC